This T cell receptor (beta chain) was sequenced for a study of OX40 agonist ivuxolimab in advanced cancers. About the research overall: Treatment of patients was with ivuxolimab, an agonistic anti-OX40 (CD134) antibody.

Study conclusions and caveats: Still undetermined is the antigen specificity of the expanded peripheral T cells.

Regarding this clone: Its specificity is unknown.

Profiling relied on immunoSEQ multiplex PCR, and the TCRdb table lists in-frame clones only, not all of them. The table includes 36,000 or so clones, more than 65% detected once. V lost 3 bases, J lost 2 bases, and 7 bases stayed unmatched. The CDR3 is 15 residues long. CDR1 and CDR2 (germline): SGHDN, FVKESK. The timepoints at which blood was sampled were baseline, cycle 4 day 1, and cycle 7 day 1. The chain recombines TRBV14 with TRBJ2-7, with 7 bases lining up with TRBD1. This TCR was recovered from an adult with an advanced solid tumor such as melanoma, head and neck, liver or kidney cancer. The sample consisted of CD4+ or CD8+ T cells sorted from blood, taken in a trial of the OX40 agonist ivuxolimab. In nucleotides, the CDR3 is TGTGCCAGCAGCCATTACAGCACAGGGGCCTACGAGCAGTACTTC. As protein: CASSHYSTGAYEQYF.